These 19 T cell receptor beta chains originate from one sample sequenced in a study of shared clonotypes between healthy human individuals. Some clones are missing from TCRdb's copy, which holds only in-frame ones; the method was immunoSEQ multiplex PCR. The sample has 800,000 or so clones; about 97% are singletons. Naive CD8 cells, CD45RO-negative and positively selected for CCR7, excluded terminally differentiated effector memory CD45RA+ cells. Material for sequencing was naive CD8+ T cells sorted from blood. The receptors come from a man aged 25-45 years in good health.

The chain links TRBV4-2 to TRBJ2-7, with TRBD2 as a possible D gene (5 bases). The CDR3 extends over 15 amino acids. The germline V and J ends were trimmed by 0 bases and 4 bases, with 13 bases remaining between them. The germline CDR1 and CDR2 sequences are LGHNA and YNFKEQ. As DNA, the CDR3 is TGTGCCAGCAGCCAAGAATTTTGGACTGAGTACGAGCAGTACTTC. It codes for CASSQEFWTEYEQYF.

The rearrangement links TRBV11-2 to TRBJ2-7, with D maybe TRBD2 (6 bases). The CDR3 totals 14 residues. V was trimmed by 3 bases and J by 2 bases, leaving 11 bases between them. Germline CDR1 SGHAT, CDR2 FQNNGV. CDR3: CASSFEGGPYEQYF. CDR3 DNA sequence: TGTGCCAGCAGCTTTGAGGGAGGTCCCTACGAGCAGTACTTC.

This clone has just one count. The genes are TRBV5-4 and TRBJ2-1; 12 nucleotides agree with TRBD2. The CDR3 is 17 amino acids. The germline CDR1 and CDR2 sequences are SGHNT and YYREEE (reference sequence). V lost 0 bases, J lost 7 bases, and 8 bases stayed unmatched. CDR3 DNA: TGTGCCAGCAGCTTGGATCTAGCGGGAGGGCCGGGAAATGAGCAGTTCTTC. Protein product: CASSLDLAGGPGNEQFF.

The chain has TRBV28 and TRBJ1-2; D possibly corresponds to TRBD1 (5 bases). V gave up 7 bases and J gave up 5 bases, with 8 bases separating them. The CDR3 contains 11 residues. Germline V lookup: CDR1 MDHEN, CDR2 SYDVKM. For the CDR3, the DNA is TGTGCCAGCACCCCAGGGTATGGCTACACCTTC. As protein: CASTPGYGYTF.

The gene calls are TRBV27 and TRBJ2-7; possible D gene TRBD1, 6 bases. V was shortened by 2 bases and J by 7 bases, with 12 bases between the two germline ends. This CDR3 region has 13 residues. Germline lookup yields CDR1 MNHEY and CDR2 SMNVEV (reference sequence). The CDR3 DNA follows: TGTGCCAGCAGTTTACTGGGGGCGAGGGAGCAGTACTTC. This gives the protein CASSLLGAREQYF.

This chain's CDR3 is CASGRRTEAFF. The CDR3 DNA sequence: TGTGCCAGCGGGCGGCGGACTGAAGCTTTCTTT. The chain links TRBV28 to TRBJ1-1; D not resolved. The CDR3 length is 11 residues. Germline V gene sequence: CDR1 MDHEN, CDR2 SYDVKM. V was cut by 8 bases and J by 5 bases, with 9 bases left in between.

This sequence joins TRBV6-5 and TRBJ2-7; no clear D. V was pared by 4 bases and J by 1 base, with 8 bases between. The CDR3 consists of 13 residues. CDR1 MNHEY and CDR2 SVGAGI come from the germline V gene. In nucleotides, the CDR3 is TGTGCCAGCAGTTCGACAAATTCCTACGAGCAGTACTTC. This translates into CASSSTNSYEQYF.

V is TRBV11-2 and J is TRBJ2-3; D unresolved. Trimming left V 3 bases short and J 1 base short, with 8 bases between. Per germline, CDR1 SGHAT and CDR2 FQNNGV. The CDR3 is 14 amino acids. The CDR3 loop reads CASSFDAGTDTQYF. For the CDR3, the DNA is TGTGCCAGCAGCTTCGACGCCGGCACAGATACGCAGTATTTT.

V usage is TRBV27 and J usage is TRBJ1-4; the D gene is possibly TRBD1 (6 bases). CDR1 is MNHEY and CDR2 is SMNVEV in the germline V gene (reference sequence). V was shortened by 3 bases and J by 7 bases, with 15 bases between the two germline ends. The CDR3 has 15 residues. CDR3 nucleotides: TGTGCCAGCAGTTTTTTGTCAGGGGCAGGTGAAAAACTGTTTTTT. Protein sequence: CASSFLSGAGEKLFF.

V usage is TRBV7-9 and J usage is TRBJ2-7; TRBD1 is a possible D gene (5 bases). Trimming took off 2 bases at V and 6 bases at J, with 17 bases between the two ends. Per germline, CDR1 SEHNR and CDR2 FQNEAQ (reference sequence). The CDR3 length is 15 residues. For the CDR3, the DNA is TGTGCCAGCAGCTTATACCAGGGTATTGATTTCGAGCAGTACTTC. Its translation is CASSLYQGIDFEQYF.

The chain employs TRBV5-1 and TRBJ2-1; 14 nucleotides line up with TRBD2. The CDR3 has 17 residues. CDR1 and CDR2 (germline): SGHRS, YFSETQ. V trimming: 3 bases; J trimming: 2 bases; junction bases outside the gene matches: 4. CDR3 DNA: TGCGCCAGCAGCTCCGGGACTAGCGGGAGAGCCTACAATGAGCAGTTCTTC. Amino acid sequence: CASSSGTSGRAYNEQFF.

The chain combines TRBV9 with TRBJ1-4; D perhaps matches TRBD1 (6 bases). V lost 0 bases and J lost 4, with 10 bases in between. Germline CDR1 SGDLS, CDR2 YYNGEE. The CDR3 runs 15 residues. CDR3 loop: CASSVGRGGNEKLFF. CDR3 DNA sequence: TGTGCCAGCAGCGTAGGCAGGGGTGGTAATGAAAAACTGTTTTTT.

The rearrangement uses TRBV4-3 and TRBJ1-5; D is ambiguous. Germline CDR1 LGHNA, CDR2 YSLEER. V was trimmed by 5 bases and J by 0 bases, leaving 11 bases between them. The CDR3 consists of 15 residues. CDR3 sequence: CASSGDLYSNQPQHF. The DNA for the CDR3 is TGCGCCAGCAGCGGAGACCTGTATAGCAATCAGCCCCAGCATTTT.

The rearrangement joins TRBV13 to TRBJ2-3; no firm D call. Per germline, CDR1 PRHDT and CDR2 FYEKMQ (reference sequence). There are 12 residues in the CDR3. V lost 5 bases and J lost 3, with 6 bases in between. The CDR3 DNA reads TGTGCCAGCAGCCCCCAGACAGATACGCAGTATTTT. This codes for CASSPQTDTQYF.

This clone was observed a single time. The J gene is TRBJ2-7, the V gene TRBV5-1; D perhaps matches TRBD2 (6 bases). The CDR3 has 15 residues. V was trimmed by 1 base and J by 2 bases, leaving 13 bases between them. The V gene's germline CDR1 is SGHRS and CDR2 YFSETQ. CDR3 protein: CASSLRRDSTYEQYF. CDR3 sequence (DNA): TGCGCCAGCAGCTTGAGGCGGGATTCTACCTACGAGCAGTACTTC.

V and J are TRBV14 and TRBJ2-7, with D tentatively TRBD2 (5 bases). Germline V gene lookup returns CDR1 SGHDN and CDR2 FVKESK. The CDR3 is 14 amino acids. V was clipped by 1 base and J by 3 bases, with 10 bases between them. The CDR3 sequence: CASSQGADRYEQYF. In DNA, the CDR3 is TGTGCCAGCAGCCAAGGAGCGGACCGCTACGAGCAGTACTTC.

This clone was observed once. V and J are TRBV7-2 and TRBJ2-7; TRBD2 aligns across 13 bases. The CDR3 loop spans 15 amino acids. With 4 bases clipped from V and 2 bases from J, the junction kept 2 bases outside the gene matches. CDR1 and CDR2 (germline): SGHTA, FQGNSA. CDR3 residues: CASSSGLAGTYEQYF. In DNA, the CDR3 is TGTGCCAGCAGCTCGGGACTAGCGGGGACCTACGAGCAGTACTTC.

In this sample, this clone turned up once. V usage is TRBV7-9 and J usage is TRBJ2-7, with TRBD2 identical over 15 bases. Looked up from germline, CDR1 is SEHNR and CDR2 is FQNEAQ (reference sequence). The CDR3 totals 18 residues. Trimming at V came to 6 bases and at J to 2 bases, leaving 11 bases not matched to a gene. The CDR3: CASSSPGLAGGVPYEQYF. Written as DNA, the CDR3 is TGTGCCAGCAGTTCGCCGGGACTAGCGGGAGGAGTCCCCTACGAGCAGTACTTC.

The chain has TRBV28 and TRBJ2-1; TRBD2 matches at 9 bases. V shed 5 bases and J 5 bases; nucleotides not matched to a gene: 4. The germline gives CDR1 MDHEN, CDR2 SYDVKM. The CDR3 loop spans 14 amino acids. The CDR3 DNA sequence: TGTGCCAGCAGTCTAGCGGGGAACAACAATGAGCAGTTCTTC. The encoded protein is CASSLAGNNNEQFF.